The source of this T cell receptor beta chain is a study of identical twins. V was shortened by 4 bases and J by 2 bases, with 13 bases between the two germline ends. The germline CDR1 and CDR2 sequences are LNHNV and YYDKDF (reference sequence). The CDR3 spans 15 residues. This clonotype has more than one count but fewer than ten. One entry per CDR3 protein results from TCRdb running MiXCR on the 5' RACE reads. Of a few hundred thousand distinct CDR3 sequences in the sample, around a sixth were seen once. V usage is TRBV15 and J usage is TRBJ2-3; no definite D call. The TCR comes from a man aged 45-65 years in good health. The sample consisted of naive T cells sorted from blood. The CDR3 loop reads CATSIRKATTDTQYF. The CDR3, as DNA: TGTGCCACCAGCATCAGAAAGGCCACCACAGATACGCAGTATTTT.